Listed here is a single T cell receptor (beta chain). V gave up 0 bases and J gave up 9 bases, with 12 bases separating them. Germline V gene lookup returns CDR1 GTSNPN and CDR2 SVGIG (reference sequence). The CDR3 has 13 residues. Expressed TCRB transcripts got sequenced, as all isolated RNA was reverse transcribed. Profiled with immunoSEQ multiplex PCR; TCRdb holds only in-frame clones, not every one. There are roughly 150,000 clones in the sample; around 10% occur only once, and over 2% lies in the top ten. The sample is drawn from a study of beta chain features in type 1 diabetes. Material: central memory CD4+ T cells from blood. The receptor was derived from a man younger than 35 in good health. J is TRBJ2-1 and V is TRBV30; TRBD2 might be the D (5 bases). The CDR3, as DNA: TGTGCCTGGAGTGTGCAACTAGGTACTGAGCAGTTCTTC. The encoded protein is CAWSVQLGTEQFF.